This passage covers 13 T cell receptor beta chains from one sample sequenced in a study of monozygotic twins with inflammatory bowel disease. Reanalyzing the 5' RACE reads, TCRdb keeps one entry per CDR3 protein, without DNA. Its listing shows roughly 100,000 distinct CDR3 sequences. The sequenced sample was blood. Source of these receptors: a human donor with ulcerative colitis or Crohn's disease, or a healthy co-twin of an affected twin (not recorded which).

J is TRBJ2-7 and V is TRBV28. Germline V gene data show CDR1 as MDHEN and CDR2 as SYDVKM. CDR3 length: 14 amino acids. Here the CDR3 reads CASSLNRGLYEQYF. Full variable domain (rest looked up from reference TRBV28 and TRBJ2-7): DVKVTQSSRYLVKRTGEKVFLECVQDMDHENMFWYRQDPGLGLRLIYFSYDVKMKEKGDIPEGYSVSREKKERFSLILESASTNQTSMYLCASSLNRGLYEQYFGPGTRLTVT.

This sequence joins TRBV5-1 and TRBJ1-5; the D call from TCRdb, TRBD1, cannot be confirmed without DNA. The CDR3 totals 13 residues. The germline V gene encodes CDR1 SGHRS and CDR2 YFSETQ. CDR3 region: CASSLQGGEPQHF.

The chain is built from TRBV3-1 and TRBJ2-7; the TCRdb D gene call, TRBD1, has no DNA to confirm it. Germline loops: CDR1 LGHDT, CDR2 YNNKEL (reference sequence). The CDR3 is made up of 12 amino acids. The CDR3 sequence is CASSQVPGEQYF.

V is TRBV6-5 and J is TRBJ2-5; TCRdb's D gene call, TRBD1, goes unchecked for lack of DNA. The CDR3 consists of 18 residues. Germline V gene data show CDR1 as MNHEY and CDR2 as SVGAGI. CDR3 loop: CASSLNDRGATHQETQYF.

The chain combines TRBV11-2 with TRBJ1-2; lacking DNA, the TRBD1 call made by TCRdb goes unchecked. Germline V lookup: CDR1 SGHAT, CDR2 FQNNGV. The CDR3 length is 16 residues. This CDR3 is CASSFLGQGVHYGYTF.

The chain carries TRBV23-1 and TRBJ2-5; TCRdb's D call, TRBD2, is unchecked because there is no DNA. TRBV23-1 is noted as an ORF with a role that remains uncertain. This CDR3 comprises 17 residues. The CDR3 protein is CASSQSGSTSSKETQYF.

This rearrangement joins TRBV4-2 to TRBJ2-7; the TCRdb call, TRBD1, lacks DNA for checking. This CDR3 is built from 15 residues. Germline loops: CDR1 LGHNA, CDR2 YNFKEQ. This chain's CDR3 is CASSQSGATNYEQYF.

The rearrangement uses TRBV7-3 and TRBJ2-7. CDR1 is SGHTA, CDR2 FQGTGA, per germline. This CDR3 comprises 13 residues. The CDR3 spells CASSLITNGEQYF.

The chain has TRBV20-1 and TRBJ2-5. The CDR3 runs 12 residues. Germline V gene data show CDR1 as DFQATT and CDR2 as SNEGSKA (reference sequence). The chain's CDR3 is CSARDLGETQYF.

The chain recombines TRBV6-5 with TRBJ2-3; TCRdb returns TRBD1, unconfirmable since there is no DNA. In germline, CDR1 is MNHEY, CDR2 SVGAGI. This CDR3 spans 16 amino acids. This chain's CDR3 is CASSYSPGPSTDTQYF.

V gene TRBV12-3 or TRBV12-4 combines with J gene TRBJ2-1; as DNA is missing, the TRBD2 call by TCRdb cannot be tested. The CDR3 runs 15 residues. CDR3 loop: CASSFIGGGAYEQFF.

This sequence joins TRBV6-2 or TRBV6-3 and TRBJ1-5. The germline gives CDR1 MNHEY, CDR2 SVGEGT. There are 14 residues in the CDR3. The CDR3 here is CASRPTNLNQPQHF.

This sequence joins TRBV3-1 and TRBJ2-7; the D call of TRBD2 rests on TCRdb alone, since no DNA is present to check it. Germline V gene data show CDR1 as LGHDT and CDR2 as YNNKEL (reference sequence). The CDR3 is 17 amino acids. CDR3 amino acids: CASSQVILAGVSYEQYF.